The present entry profiles one T cell receptor beta chain with its context. Antigen: not known. Using immunoSEQ multiplex PCR, the repertoire was profiled, and TCRdb retains in-frame clones only, with some absent. The sample has 100,000 to 140,000 clones, approximately 90% seen once; the top ten hold 8.5% to 10%. This record comes from a study of T cell responses to AZD1222 COVID-19 vaccine. The analysis combined second doses at about 4 or about 12 weeks. Broader study findings: The study identified only 6 or 7 AZD1222 recipients as seropositive at baseline.

V was trimmed by 0 bases and J by 4 bases, leaving 21 bases between them. The CDR3 covers 19 residues. The germline V gene has CDR1 LGHNA and CDR2 YSLEER. The chain joins TRBV4-3 to TRBJ2-2; D possibly matches TRBD1 or TRBD2 (6 bases each). This material consisted of peripheral blood, taken 28 days after the second AZD1222 dose. The source of this sequence is an adult who received the AZD1222 COVID-19 vaccine. CDR3 protein: CASSQDLSGGRAGTGELFF. CDR3 in DNA: TGCGCCAGCAGCCAAGATCTATCTGGGGGGCGCGCCGGCACCGGGGAGCTGTTTTTT.